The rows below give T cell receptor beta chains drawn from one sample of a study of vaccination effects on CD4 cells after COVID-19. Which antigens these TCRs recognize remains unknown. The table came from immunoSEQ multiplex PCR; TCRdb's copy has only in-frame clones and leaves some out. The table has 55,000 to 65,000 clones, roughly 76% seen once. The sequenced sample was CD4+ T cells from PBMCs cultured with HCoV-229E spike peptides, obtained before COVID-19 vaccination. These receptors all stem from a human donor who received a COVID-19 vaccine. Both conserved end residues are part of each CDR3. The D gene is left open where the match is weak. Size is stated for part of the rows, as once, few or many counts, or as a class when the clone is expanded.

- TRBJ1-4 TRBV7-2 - CASSLGVIGNEKLFF TGTGCCAGCAGCTTAGGAGTTATCGGGAATGAAAAACTGTTTTTT
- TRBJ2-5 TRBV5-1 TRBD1 CASSQTTGWETQYF TGCGCCAGCAGCCAGACGACAGGGTGGGAGACCCAGTACTTC
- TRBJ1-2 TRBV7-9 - CASSPGSILGYTF TGTGCCAGCAGCCCCGGGAGCATCCTTGGCTACACCTTC
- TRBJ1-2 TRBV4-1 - CASSQDPGVYGYTF TGCGCCAGCAGCCAAGATCCGGGGGTCTATGGCTACACCTTC
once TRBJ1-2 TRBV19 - CASSIRGGETASGYGYTF TGTGCCAGTAGTATCAGGGGAGGAGAGACAGCTTCGGGCTATGGCTACACCTTC
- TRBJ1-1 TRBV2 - CASSGWQGIGEAFF TGTGCCAGCAGTGGTTGGCAGGGGATTGGAGAAGCTTTCTTT
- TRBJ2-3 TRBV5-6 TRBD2 CASSFRSSGTDTQYF TGTGCCAGCAGCTTTCGCTCTAGCGGAACAGATACGCAGTATTTT
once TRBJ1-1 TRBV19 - CASSRAGAKGEAFF TGTGCCAGTAGTAGAGCAGGGGCTAAGGGTGAAGCTTTCTTT
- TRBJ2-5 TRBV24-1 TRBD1 CATSDSRGPGETQYF TGTGCCACCAGTGATTCCAGGGGGCCTGGAGAGACCCAGTACTTC
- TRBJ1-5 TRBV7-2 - CASRRDIYQPQHF TGTGCCAGCAGGAGGGACATTTATCAGCCCCAGCATTTT
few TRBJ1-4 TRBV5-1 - CASSAQGADEKLFF TGCGCCAGCAGCGCCCAGGGTGCGGATGAAAAACTGTTTTTT
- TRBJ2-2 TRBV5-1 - CASSLQANTGELFF TGCGCCAGCAGCTTGCAAGCGAACACCGGGGAGCTGTTTTTT
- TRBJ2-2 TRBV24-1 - CATRRQAGGELFF TGTGCCACCAGGAGACAGGCTGGCGGGGAGCTGTTTTTT
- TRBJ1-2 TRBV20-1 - CSARGSVDTF TGCAGTGCTAGAGGCAGTGTGGACACCTTC
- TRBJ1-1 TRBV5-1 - CASSLLTGLRGNTEAFF TGCGCCAGCAGCTTACTTACAGGGTTGAGGGGTAACACTGAAGCTTTCTTT
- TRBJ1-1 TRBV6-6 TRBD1 CASSDRDRVNTEAFF TGTGCCAGCAGTGACCGGGACAGGGTGAACACTGAAGCTTTCTTT
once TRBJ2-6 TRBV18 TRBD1 CASSPGTGGSGANVLTF TGTGCCAGCTCACCGGGGACAGGGGGCTCTGGGGCCAACGTCCTGACTTTC
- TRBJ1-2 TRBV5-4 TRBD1 CASSLAKDRSNYGYTF TGTGCCAGCAGCTTGGCCAAGGACAGGTCTAACTATGGCTACACCTTC
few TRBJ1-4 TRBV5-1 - CASSIRDLGEKLFF TGCGCCAGCAGCATCCGGGACCTTGGTGAAAAACTGTTTTTT
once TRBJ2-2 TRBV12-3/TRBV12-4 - CASARGELFF TGTGCCAGCGCCCGAGGGGAGCTGTTTTTT
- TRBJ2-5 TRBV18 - CASSPLNGVGLETQYF TGTGCCAGCTCACCACTGAACGGGGTCGGATTGGAGACCCAGTACTTC
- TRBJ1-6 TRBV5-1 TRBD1 CASSLSLMGTGNSPLHF TGCGCCAGCAGCTTGAGCTTGATGGGGACAGGGAATTCACCCCTCCACTTT
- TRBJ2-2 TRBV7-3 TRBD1 CASSGQGGDTGELFF TGTGCCAGCAGCGGACAGGGGGGGGACACCGGGGAGCTGTTTTTT
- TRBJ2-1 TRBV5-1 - CASSLGDEATILVHNEQFF TGCGCCAGCAGCTTGGGGGACGAGGCCACGATTTTAGTCCACAATGAGCAGTTCTTC
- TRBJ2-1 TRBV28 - CATLKDNIRNEQFF TGTGCCACTTTAAAGGACAATATTCGGAATGAGCAGTTCTTC
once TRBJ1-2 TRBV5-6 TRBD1 CASSLHQGAYGYTF TGTGCCAGCAGCTTGCATCAGGGGGCCTATGGCTACACCTTC
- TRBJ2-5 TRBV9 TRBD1 CASSAWGQGGQETQYF TGTGCCAGCAGCGCCTGGGGACAGGGAGGACAAGAGACCCAGTACTTC
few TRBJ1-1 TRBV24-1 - CATSDSDSMNTEAFF TGTGCCACCAGTGACAGCGACAGCATGAACACTGAAGCTTTCTTT
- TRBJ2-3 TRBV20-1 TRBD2 CSASKAGGVSGDTQYF TGCAGTGCTAGTAAAGCGGGGGGTGTGTCAGGAGATACGCAGTATTTT
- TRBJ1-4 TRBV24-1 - CATSDLRGASEKLFF TGTGCCACCAGTGATTTGCGAGGGGCGAGTGAAAAACTGTTTTTT
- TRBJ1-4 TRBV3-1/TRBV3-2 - CASSQMNSGPEKLFF TGTGCCAGCAGCCAAATGAACAGTGGTCCAGAAAAACTGTTTTTT
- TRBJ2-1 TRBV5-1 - CASSLAVRGDSTYEQFF TGCGCCAGCAGCTTGGCCGTAAGAGGAGATTCAACATATGAGCAGTTCTTC
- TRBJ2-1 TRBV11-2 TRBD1 CASRGTGIYNEQFF TGTGCCAGCAGGGGGACAGGGATATACAATGAGCAGTTCTTC